This TCR beta chain was sequenced in a study of blood T cell repertoires in COVID-19 (dated by TCRdb to between 2020 and 2021). General notes on the study: Samples covering the acute and convalescent phases of COVID-19 were provided by collaborators in the United States, Italy and Spain. The material from the prospective study consisted of cDNA or gDNA derived from T cells, B-cell-depleted T cells, or PBMCs. Subjects who had been exposed to COVID-19, were actively infected with it, or had recovered from it provided the deeply sampled blood TCRbeta repertoires that made up the dataset. The repertoires were released in a freely available public database intended as a resource for research on the immune response to SARS-CoV-2. The samples were drawn from the first 160 participants of the ongoing ImmuneRACE study and from 1,254 subjects provided by 6 global collaborators. Nearly every sample came with metadata listing a de-identified subject ID, COVID-19 status, age in years and sex. Where available, HLA class I and class II types were taken from metadata supplied by the sample provider and were not determined by assay-based typing.

One collaborating source in Seattle enrolled patients during active infection and followed them longitudinally through the course of disease. Each collaborating institution followed its own protocols to collect whole blood in K2EDTA tubes. Collaborator samples were shipped for TCRbeta analysis as frozen whole blood, isolated PBMCs, or DNA extracted from either sample type. The CDR3 goes from the cysteine to the phenylalanine over 16 residues. Only CDR3 DNA remains: 48 bases, in frame from the first base. V is pruned by 2 bases and J by 4 bases, leaving 3 bases of the junction without a gene match. According to the germline V gene, CDR1 reads ENHRY and CDR2 reads SYGVKD. The immunoSEQ Assay, a bias-controlled multiplex PCR, was used to amplify TCRbeta CDR3 regions from genomic DNA. The authors processed their data as follows. Nucleated cell counts per sample were estimated from amplification of reference gene primers within the assay. Sequence reads were collapsed and filtered to measure the absolute abundance of every unique TCRbeta CDR3 rearrangement. For each sample, productive Simpson clonality was calculated by taking the square root of Simpson's diversity index across productive rearrangements. Sourced from immuneACCESS, this table was stored by TCRdb with only in-frame sequences that have V and J called. A share of the clones is absent; for the studies checked, an unresolved V gene accounts for under half, and the remainder has no known explanation. The V and J calls and clone size come from that table; D and trimming were worked out from the DNA. For this sample there are about 500,000 clones; roughly nine tenths appear just once. The ten biggest clones cover roughly 7.3% of the sample.

Remarks on this clone: Its recognized antigen is unknown. The record has no base qualities; no much larger clone is one base away.

Overall study outcomes, separate from this receptor: The amount of clinical and demographic metadata varied by source and participant and was provided uncurated.

Sequencing input: peripheral blood. Here the chain combines TRBV10-3 and TRBJ2-3; 13 nucleotides in the junction match TRBD2. The clonotype originates from a woman between 45 and 65 years old with COVID-19, enrolled during active disease. The CDR3 here reads CAISETSGGASDTQYF. The base sequence is TGTGCCATCAGTGAGACTAGCGGGGGGGCCTCAGATACGCAGTATTTT.